A single sample is the source of the 30 T cell receptor beta chains below, sequenced in a study of blood T cell repertoires in COVID-19. Clones were sequenced by immunoSEQ multiplex PCR, and TCRdb holds only the in-frame ones, with some missing. The sample lists about 190,000 clones; about 86% were seen once. Source material: peripheral blood. These receptors all come from a man aged 30 to 45 with active or convalescent COVID-19.

The rearrangement joins TRBV6-5 to TRBJ1-5; 9 bases are a match to TRBD1. The CDR3 extends over 15 amino acids. Germline V gives CDR1 MNHEY, CDR2 SVGAGI. Unmatched junction bases numbered 6, after V lost 4 bases and J lost 5 bases. The CDR3 coding sequence is TGTGCCAGCAGTTCCCGGGACAGGGACGATCAGCCCCAGCATTTT. Protein sequence: CASSSRDRDDQPQHF.

The chain uses TRBV28 and TRBJ1-1, with 8 bases aligning to TRBD1. The CDR3 is 14 amino acids. Germline V gene lookup returns CDR1 MDHEN and CDR2 SYDVKM. The junction had 4 bases not matched to a gene; V was cut back by 6 bases and J by 1 base. The CDR3, as DNA: TGTGCCAGCAGCTGGGACAGGTGGAACACTGAAGCTTTCTTT. It specifies CASSWDRWNTEAFF.

The rearrangement links TRBV3-1 (or the pseudogene TRBV3-2) to TRBJ1-1; D gene ambiguous. There are 13 residues in the CDR3. The germline V gene encodes CDR1 LGHDT and CDR2 YNNKEL (reference sequence). V was trimmed by 4 bases and J by 1 base, leaving 7 bases between them. The CDR3 nucleotides read TGTGCCAGCAGCCCTCAGTCGAACACTGAAGCTTTCTTT. Translation: CASSPQSNTEAFF.

This clone appeared a few times. V and J are TRBV14 and TRBJ2-3, with 7 bases identical to TRBD2. V lost 6 bases to trimming and J lost 0 bases; unmatched junction nucleotides: 3. This CDR3 comprises 14 residues. The germline CDR1 and CDR2 sequences are SGHDN and FVKESK. The DNA for the CDR3 is TGTGCCAGCAGTCGGGGACTAAGCACAGATACGCAGTATTTT. Translating gives CASSRGLSTDTQYF.

This clone was seen only a few times. In DNA, the CDR3 is TGTGCCAGCAGCAATCGACAGGACCCAAATGAAAAACTGTTTTTT. Protein sequence: CASSNRQDPNEKLFF. V gene TRBV11-1 combines with J gene TRBJ1-4; D is perhaps TRBD1 (6 bases). Germline CDR1 is SGHAT and CDR2 is FQDESV (reference sequence). This CDR3 spans 15 amino acids. The germline V and J ends were trimmed by 5 bases and 5 bases, with 15 bases remaining between them.

The rearrangement joins TRBV4-2 to TRBJ1-4; 9 bases are shared with TRBD1. CDR1 LGHNA and CDR2 YNFKEQ come from the germline V gene. CDR3 length: 16 residues. The V gene end was trimmed by 4 bases and the J gene end by 4 bases; junction bases not matched to a gene: 7. The CDR3 nucleotides are TGTGCCAGCAGCCCAGGGTTGACAGGGGGTAATGAAAAACTGTTTTTT. It translates to CASSPGLTGGNEKLFF.

The V gene is TRBV30, the J gene TRBJ1-1; D possibly corresponds to TRBD1 (5 bases). There are 14 residues in the CDR3. The ends were cut back, 3 bases at V and 5 bases at J, with 16 bases in the middle. The germline CDR1 and CDR2 sequences are GTSNPN and SVGIG (reference sequence). Here the CDR3 reads CAWRRQLQGTEAFF. The CDR3 nucleotides are TGTGCCTGGAGGAGGCAGCTCCAGGGAACTGAAGCTTTCTTT.

V gene TRBV29-1 combines with J gene TRBJ2-5; a possible D gene is TRBD1 (6 bases). CDR1 is SQVTM, CDR2 ANQGSEA, per germline. There are 12 residues in the CDR3. V was clipped by 3 bases and J by 5 bases, with 10 bases between them. CDR3 residues: CSVDRGRETQYF. Here the CDR3 DNA reads TGCAGCGTTGACAGGGGAAGGGAGACCCAGTACTTC.

This clone was seen only a few times. The V gene is TRBV9, the J gene TRBJ1-3; D perhaps matches TRBD1 (5 bases). Germline CDR1 reads SGDLS; CDR2 reads YYNGEE. The CDR3 is 15 amino acids. The V and J ends lost 0 bases and 4 bases respectively, with 11 bases between them. CDR3 sequence: CASSVVKGLGNTIYF. The CDR3, as DNA: TGTGCCAGCAGCGTAGTGAAGGGGTTGGGAAACACCATATATTTT. The whole variable domain, filled in from reference TRBV9 and TRBJ1-3, reads DSGVTQTPKHLITATGQRVTLRCSPRSGDLSVYWYQQSLDQGLQFLIQYYNGEERAKGNILERFSAQQFPDLHSELNLSSLELGDSALYFCASSVVKGLGNTIYFGEGSWLTVV.

The gene calls are TRBV27 and TRBJ2-7; 9 positions match TRBD1. CDR1 and CDR2 from the germline V gene are MNHEY and SMNVEV (reference sequence). There are 15 residues in the CDR3. The J segment lost 3 bases and the V segment lost 4 bases, leaving 7 bases of the junction unmatched. CDR3: CASSSLGQGLYEQYF. The CDR3 DNA is TGTGCCAGCAGTTCCCTCGGACAGGGGCTCTACGAGCAGTACTTC.

Here the CDR3 reads CASSPRGQSNTGELFF. CDR3 nucleotide sequence: TGTGCCAGCTCACCACGGGGACAGTCGAACACCGGGGAGCTGTTTTTT. The rearrangement uses TRBV18 and TRBJ2-2; 7 nucleotides agree with TRBD1. Germline V gene data show CDR1 as KGHSH and CDR2 as LQKENI. V shed 1 base and J 0 bases; nucleotides not matched to a gene: 2. This CDR3 is 16 amino acids long.

This sequence joins TRBV19 and TRBJ2-7; 7 positions match TRBD1. The CDR3 is 14 amino acids. Germline V lookup: CDR1 LNHDA, CDR2 SQIVND (reference sequence). Unmatched junction bases numbered 12, after V lost 10 bases and J lost 3 bases. The CDR3 coding sequence is TGTGCCATTACTCTGACAGGGATTTTCTACGAGCAGTACGTC. Translated: CAITLTGIFYEQYV.

The chain joins TRBV24-1 to TRBJ2-7, with TRBD2 matching 7 bases. This CDR3 is built from 14 residues. The V gene's germline CDR1 is KGHDR and CDR2 SFDVKD. The J segment lost 10 bases and the V segment lost 4 bases, leaving 12 bases of the junction unmatched. This CDR3 reads CATSETGTTLEQYF. In DNA, the CDR3 is TGTGCCACCAGTGAAACTGGGACTACCCTAGAACAGTACTTC.

The chain recombines TRBV20-1 with TRBJ2-7; no definite D call. V lost 3 bases, J lost 0 bases, and 6 bases lay in between. The CDR3 has 12 amino acids. The V gene's germline CDR1 is DFQATT and CDR2 SNEGSKA (reference sequence). Here the CDR3 reads CSASSNSYEQYV. In nucleotides, the CDR3 is TGCAGTGCTAGTTCCAACTCCTACGAGCAGTACGTC.

The chain is built from TRBV10-1 and TRBJ2-1, with TRBD1 matching 8 bases. This CDR3 has 17 amino acids. Looked up from germline, CDR1 is WNHNN and CDR2 is SYGVQD (reference sequence). With 3 bases clipped from V and 5 bases from J, the junction kept 12 bases outside the gene matches. The CDR3 nucleotides are TGCGCCAGCAGTGATGACAGGACCGGGACAGGAAACAATGAGCAGTTCTTC. Its translation is CASSDDRTGTGNNEQFF.

V and J are TRBV6-2 or TRBV6-3 and TRBJ2-1; 12 bases are shared with TRBD2. Per the germline V gene, CDR1 is MNHEY and CDR2 is SVGEGT. This CDR3 is 18 amino acids long. V trimming: 2 bases; J trimming: 6 bases; junction bases outside the gene matches: 11. The CDR3 region is CASSYQISGLAGSNEQFF. The DNA for the CDR3 is TGTGCCAGCAGTTACCAAATATCCGGACTAGCGGGGAGCAATGAGCAGTTCTTC.

The CDR3 nucleotides are TGTGCCTGGAGTGTAATCCCTAGCGGTGTGAATGAGCAGTTCTTC. It is translated as CAWSVIPSGVNEQFF. The V call is TRBV30, the J call TRBJ2-1; 7 bases align to TRBD2. Germline CDR1 reads GTSNPN; CDR2 reads SVGIG (reference sequence). The CDR3 runs to 15 residues. V was clipped by 0 bases and J by 7 bases; unmatched bases: 9.

The J gene is TRBJ2-4, the V gene TRBV7-2; a possible D gene is TRBD2 (6 bases). Trimming took 2 bases from V and 5 from J, leaving 13 bases between them. Germline CDR1 is SGHTA and CDR2 is FQGNSA. The CDR3 is made up of 15 amino acids. The CDR3 reads CASSLSGQGENIQYF. DNA for the CDR3: TGTGCCAGCAGCTTAAGCGGGCAGGGAGAAAACATTCAGTACTTC.

The chain links TRBV3-1 (or the pseudogene TRBV3-2) to TRBJ2-1, with 9 bases identical to TRBD1. The V gene end was trimmed by 4 bases and the J gene end by 0 bases; junction bases not matched to a gene: 1. The length of the CDR3 is 15 residues. The germline CDR1 and CDR2 sequences are LGHDT and YNNKEL (reference sequence). The DNA for the CDR3 is TGTGCCAGCAGCCGGGACAGGGTCTCCTACAATGAGCAGTTCTTC. Encoded protein: CASSRDRVSYNEQFF.

This clone has a handful of counts. The chain uses TRBV19 and TRBJ1-3; no definite D call. V was trimmed by 5 bases and J by 0 bases, leaving 8 bases between them. Germline CDR1 LNHDA, CDR2 SQIVND (reference sequence). This CDR3 contains 14 residues. The CDR3 loop reads CASSVSGSGNTIYF. CDR3 DNA sequence: TGTGCCAGTAGTGTCTCAGGCTCTGGAAACACCATATATTTT.

The rearrangement joins TRBV5-4 to TRBJ2-7, with 7 bases lining up with TRBD2. CDR3 size: 15 residues. In germline, CDR1 is SGHNT, CDR2 YYREEE (reference sequence). Trimming cost V 1 base and J 5 bases; bases outside gene matches: 9. The CDR3 loop is CASSLIGGSLDEQYV. The CDR3 DNA reads TGTGCCAGCAGCTTGATCGGGGGGTCCCTGGACGAGCAGTACGTC.

The V and J genes are TRBV7-6 and TRBJ1-2; 8 bases are a match to TRBD1. The CDR3 is 12 residues long. CDR1 and CDR2 from the germline V gene are SGHVS and FNYEAQ. The V segment lost 4 bases and the J segment 13 bases; nucleotides outside the gene matches: 8. The DNA of the CDR3 is TGTGCCAGCAGCTCCGGGACAGGTCCGAGCACCTTC. It specifies CASSSGTGPSTF.

The chain carries TRBV7-8 and TRBJ2-2; 8 nucleotides line up with TRBD1. In germline, CDR1 is SGHVS, CDR2 FQNEAQ. This CDR3 is 15 amino acids long. With V trimmed by 5 bases and J by 4 bases, 6 bases remained unmatched. CDR3 bases: TGTGCCAGCAGCACAGGACAGGGTGGCACCGGGGAGCTGTTTTTT. Protein product: CASSTGQGGTGELFF.

This clone was found a few times. The CDR3 is CASSQAPVRQAPYGYTF. CDR3 DNA sequence: TGCGCCAGCAGCCAAGCCCCCGTCAGACAGGCCCCCTATGGCTACACCTTC. The chain employs TRBV4-3 and TRBJ1-2; maybe TRBD1 (6 bases). CDR1 and CDR2 (germline): LGHNA, YSLEER. The ends were cut back, 1 base at V and 4 bases at J, with 19 bases in the middle. This CDR3 spans 17 amino acids.

CDR3 in amino acids: CASSMTANTEAFF. In DNA form, the CDR3 reads TGTGCCAGTAGTATGACAGCGAACACTGAAGCTTTCTTT. This sequence joins TRBV19 and TRBJ1-1; D perhaps matches TRBD1 (5 bases). CDR1 is LNHDA and CDR2 is SQIVND in the germline V gene (reference sequence). Trimming removed 3 bases at V and 1 base at J, with 6 bases between. CDR3 length: 13 amino acids.

V gene TRBV19 combines with J gene TRBJ1-1, with 10 bases identical to TRBD1. The V and J ends lost 5 bases and 6 bases, in that order; junction bases with no gene match: 3. There are 13 residues in the CDR3. Germline V gene sequence: CDR1 LNHDA, CDR2 SQIVND (reference sequence). CDR3 loop: CASSYGTGAEAFF. The CDR3 bases are TGTGCCAGTAGTTACGGGACAGGGGCTGAAGCTTTCTTT.

Turning to this clone: Additional DNA sequences in this sample encode the identical CDR3. The V call is TRBV5-1, the J call TRBJ1-5; 9 nucleotides agree with TRBD1. Per germline, CDR1 SGHRS and CDR2 YFSETQ. This CDR3 contains 16 residues. Trimming cost V 0 bases and J 7 bases; bases outside gene matches: 8. CDR3 sequence reads: CASSLAGTGSGQPQHF. In nucleotides, the CDR3 is TGCGCCAGCAGCTTGGCCGGGACAGGGTCTGGACAGCCCCAGCATTTT.

This sequence joins TRBV4-1 and TRBJ2-3, with 7 nucleotides matching TRBD2. Germline V CDR1 and CDR2: MGHRA, YSYEKL. Trimming at V came to 0 bases and at J to 3 bases, leaving 6 bases not matched to a gene. The CDR3 is 16 residues long. DNA for the CDR3: TGCGCCAGCAGCCAAGAAGAAGCGGGGCTGACAGATACGCAGTATTTT. Translated, it gives CASSQEEAGLTDTQYF.

The chain carries TRBV9 and TRBJ1-2, with unresolved D. CDR1 and CDR2 from the germline V gene are SGDLS and YYNGEE. This CDR3 has 14 residues. Trimming left V 4 bases short and J 4 bases short, with 14 bases between. The CDR3 sequence is CASSLGSVTYGYTF. Written as DNA, the CDR3 is TGTGCCAGCAGCCTAGGCTCGGTCACCTATGGCTACACCTTC.

V is TRBV23-1 and J is TRBJ2-7; 8 nucleotides line up with TRBD1. TRBV23-1 is recorded as an ORF, its role being uncertain. This CDR3 has 15 residues. V trimming: 6 bases; J trimming: 0 bases; junction bases outside the gene matches: 7. The CDR3: CASSLGQGGSYEQYV. In nucleotides, the CDR3 is TGCGCCAGCAGCCTTGGACAGGGAGGCTCCTACGAGCAGTACGTC.